The clone carrying this TCR beta chain was observed a handful of times. This specimen comes from a study of blood T cells in healthy people across ages. It was with a sample-barcoded 5' primer and a J-beta primer mix that a second PCR of about 6 to 12 cycles was run. TCRdb called the 5' RACE reads again in MiXCR, with one record for every CDR3 protein. The table lists around 320,000 distinct CDR3 sequences, roughly 27% of them singletons. Per the germline V gene, CDR1 is SGHVS and CDR2 is FNYEAQ. Trimming took 5 bases from V and 3 from J; bases not matched to a gene: 4. The CDR3 spans 16 residues. Sequencing input: blood. This TCR was recovered from a woman in her sixties or seventies in good health. V and J are TRBV7-6 and TRBJ2-7, with TRBD2 matching 16 bases. CDR3 DNA sequence: TGTGCCAGCAGCGCCGGGACTAGCGGGAGGGACTACGAGCAGTACTTC. It translates to CASSAGTSGRDYEQYF. The whole variable domain, remainder taken from reference TRBV7-6 and TRBJ2-7, is GAGVSQSPRYKVTKRGQDVALRCDPISGHVSLYWYRQALGQGPEFLTYFNYEAQQDKSGLPNDRFSAERPEGSISTLTIQRTEQRDSAMYRCASSAGTSGRDYEQYFGPGTRLTVT.